These 7 T cell receptor beta chains originate from one sample sequenced in a study of T cell changes during pregnancy in multiple sclerosis. Generated by immunoSEQ multiplex PCR, the TCRdb table keeps only in-frame clones and is missing some. The repertoire consists of roughly 110,000 clones, with about 89% occurring once and the leading ten covering 1.6%. The sample consisted of peripheral blood, taken before pregnancy. All receptors come from a female donor with multiple sclerosis, enrolled in a pregnancy study.

The chain links TRBV5-5 to TRBJ1-6; 9 bases match TRBD1. V was pared by 0 bases and J by 6 bases, with 4 bases of the junction left unmatched. CDR3 length: 16 amino acids. Per the germline V gene, CDR1 is SGHKS and CDR2 is YYEKEE (reference sequence). This chain's CDR3 is CASSLAGQGPNSPLHF. CDR3 DNA sequence: TGTGCCAGCAGCTTGGCGGGACAGGGACCTAATTCACCCCTCCACTTT.

The V call is TRBV6-6, the J call TRBJ1-3; the D gene is possibly TRBD1 (6 bases). Germline CDR1 MNHNY, CDR2 SVGAGI (reference sequence). Trimming took off 8 bases at V and 0 bases at J, with 8 bases between the two ends. The CDR3 is made up of 13 amino acids. The CDR3 region is CASRGGSGNTIYF. In DNA, the CDR3 is TGTGCCAGCCGAGGGGGCTCTGGAAACACCATATATTTT.

V usage is TRBV28 and J usage is TRBJ1-3; D not resolved. CDR1 is MDHEN, CDR2 SYDVKM, per germline. V was pared by 1 base and J by 4 bases, with 5 bases between. CDR3 length: 13 residues. CDR3 protein: CASSLFSGNTIYF. CDR3 nucleotide sequence: TGTGCCAGCAGTTTATTCTCCGGAAACACCATATATTTT.

The genes are TRBV5-4 and TRBJ2-2, with 10 bases fitting TRBD2. The CDR3 covers 16 residues. The junction had 11 bases not matched to a gene; V was cut back by 4 bases and J by 8 bases. Germline V gives CDR1 SGHNT, CDR2 YYREEE (reference sequence). CDR3 amino acids: CASSPEASGSVGELFF. The CDR3 DNA sequence: TGTGCCAGCAGCCCGGAGGCTAGCGGGAGTGTAGGGGAGCTGTTTTTT.

The V gene is TRBV27, the J gene TRBJ2-2; weak D call: TRBD1 (5 bases). This CDR3 has 14 amino acids. V was pared by 5 bases and J by 5 bases, with 12 bases between. The V gene's germline CDR1 is MNHEY and CDR2 SMNVEV (reference sequence). CDR3 amino acids: CASSLQGFTGELFF. The DNA for the CDR3 is TGTGCCAGCAGTCTCCAGGGTTTTACCGGGGAGCTGTTTTTT.

The J gene is TRBJ1-2, the V gene TRBV7-3, with D maybe TRBD1 (5 bases). The CDR3 totals 20 residues. Germline values: CDR1 SGHTA, CDR2 FQGTGA. Between the trimmed V and J ends, which lost 4 bases and 3 bases, there was a span of 30 bases. DNA of the CDR3: TGTGCCAGCAGCTCTACCTGGGCAGGGTTTAATTCCGGGGGGGACTATGGCTACACCTTC. This codes for CASSSTWAGFNSGGDYGYTF.

This rearrangement joins TRBV7-8 to TRBJ2-1, with D possibly matching TRBD2 (5 bases). This CDR3 has 14 residues. Germline V gene data show CDR1 as SGHVS and CDR2 as FQNEAQ. V lost 4 bases and J 9 bases, leaving 16 bases between the germline ends. The CDR3 bases are TGTGCCAGCAGCTCTGGTGGTAGGGCGGGTGAGCAGTTCTTC. It encodes CASSSGGRAGEQFF.